This TCR beta chain was documented in a study of T cells in Graves' hyperthyroidism and ophthalmopathy. About the study: Pretreatment peripheral blood was obtained at initial diagnosis. Whole-study findings and limits: Appearing also in blood were most of the thyroid clonotypes expanded above 0.001.

What was amplified from RNA transcripts were TCR beta CDR3 regions. The HTBI set primed first-round TCR CDR3 RT-PCR. TCRdb fed the multiplex PCR reads into MiXCR, producing one record per CDR3 protein. The sample lists a few hundred thousand distinct CDR3 sequences, 15% seen once, with around a third in the top ten. This clonotype was recorded many times. Its cognate antigen is unknown. A junction end diverges from the germline sequence, so it may reflect a read error. No progression to ophthalmopathy during 18 months of follow-up defined stable disease. Among the patients, aged 18 to 65, hyperthyroidism was newly diagnosed and had lasted under 2 months. Sequences were obtained from blood. This receptor was taken from a woman under 40 with Graves' hyperthyroidism.

CDR3 sequence: CASIEMAGGNQPQHF. As DNA, the CDR3 is TGTGCCAGCATTGAAATGGCGGGTGGCAATCAGCCCCAGCATTTT. This chain links TRBV6-1 with TRBJ1-5; no clear D. The CDR3 contains 15 residues. Germline V gene lookup returns CDR1 MNHNS and CDR2 SASEGT.